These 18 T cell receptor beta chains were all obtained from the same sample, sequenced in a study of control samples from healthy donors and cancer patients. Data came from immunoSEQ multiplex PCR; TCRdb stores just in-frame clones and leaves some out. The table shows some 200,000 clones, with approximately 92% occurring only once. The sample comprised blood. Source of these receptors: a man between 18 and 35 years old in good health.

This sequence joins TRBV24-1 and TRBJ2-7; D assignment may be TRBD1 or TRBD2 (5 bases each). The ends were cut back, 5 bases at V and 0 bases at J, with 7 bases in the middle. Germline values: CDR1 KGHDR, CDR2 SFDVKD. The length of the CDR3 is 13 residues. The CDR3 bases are TGTGCCACCAGTGCTGGGGGCTCCTACGAGCAGTACTTC. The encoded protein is CATSAGGSYEQYF.

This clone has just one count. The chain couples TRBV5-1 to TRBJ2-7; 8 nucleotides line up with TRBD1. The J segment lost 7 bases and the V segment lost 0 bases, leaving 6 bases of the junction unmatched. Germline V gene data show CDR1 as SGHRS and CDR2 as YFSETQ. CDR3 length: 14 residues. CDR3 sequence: CASSLGTGSREQYF. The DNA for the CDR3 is TGCGCCAGCAGCTTGGGGACAGGGTCTCGAGAGCAGTACTTC.

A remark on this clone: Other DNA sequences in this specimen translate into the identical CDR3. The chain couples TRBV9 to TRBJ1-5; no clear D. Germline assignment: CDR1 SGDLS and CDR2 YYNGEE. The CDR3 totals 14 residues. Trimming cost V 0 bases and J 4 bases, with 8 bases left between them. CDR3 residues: CASSVGGGNQPQHF. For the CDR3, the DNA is TGTGCCAGCAGCGTAGGGGGAGGGAATCAGCCCCAGCATTTT. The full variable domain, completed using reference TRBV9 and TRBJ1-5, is DSGVTQTPKHLITATGQRVTLRCSPRSGDLSVYWYQQSLDQGLQFLIQYYNGEERAKGNILERFSAQQFPDLHSELNLSSLELGDSALYFCASSVGGGNQPQHFGDGTRLSIL.

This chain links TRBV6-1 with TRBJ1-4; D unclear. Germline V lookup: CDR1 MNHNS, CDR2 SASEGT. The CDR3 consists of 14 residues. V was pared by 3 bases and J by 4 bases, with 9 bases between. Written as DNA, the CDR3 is TGTGCCAGCAGTGACGGCGGGGATAATGAAAAACTGTTTTTT. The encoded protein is CASSDGGDNEKLFF.

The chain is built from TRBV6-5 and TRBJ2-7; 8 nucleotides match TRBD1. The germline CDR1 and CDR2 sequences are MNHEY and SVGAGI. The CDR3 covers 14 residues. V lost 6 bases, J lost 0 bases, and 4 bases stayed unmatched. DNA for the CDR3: TGTGCCAGCAGGGGGACAGGTATCTCCTACGAGCAGTACTTC. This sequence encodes CASRGTGISYEQYF.

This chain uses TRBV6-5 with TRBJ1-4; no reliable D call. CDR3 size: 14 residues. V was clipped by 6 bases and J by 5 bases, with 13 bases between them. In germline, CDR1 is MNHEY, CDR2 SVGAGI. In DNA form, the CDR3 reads TGTGCCAGCAGCGCCCTGAGCTCCAATGAAAAACTGTTTTTT. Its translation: CASSALSSNEKLFF.

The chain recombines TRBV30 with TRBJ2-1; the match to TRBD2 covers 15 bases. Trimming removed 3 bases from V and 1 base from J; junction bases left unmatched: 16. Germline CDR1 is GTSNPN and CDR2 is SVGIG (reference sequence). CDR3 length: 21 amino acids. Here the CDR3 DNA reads TGTGCCTGGAGGCCCCAGTCTGGCCGGGGACTAGCGGGGGGTTCCTACAATGAGCAGTTCTTC. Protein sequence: CAWRPQSGRGLAGGSYNEQFF.

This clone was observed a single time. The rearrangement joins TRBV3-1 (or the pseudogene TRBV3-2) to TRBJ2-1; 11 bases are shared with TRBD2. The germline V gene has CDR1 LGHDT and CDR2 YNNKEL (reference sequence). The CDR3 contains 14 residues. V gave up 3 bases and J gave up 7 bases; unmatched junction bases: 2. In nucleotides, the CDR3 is TGTGCCAGCAGCCAGACTAGCGGGGTAAATGAGCAGTTCTTC. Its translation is CASSQTSGVNEQFF.

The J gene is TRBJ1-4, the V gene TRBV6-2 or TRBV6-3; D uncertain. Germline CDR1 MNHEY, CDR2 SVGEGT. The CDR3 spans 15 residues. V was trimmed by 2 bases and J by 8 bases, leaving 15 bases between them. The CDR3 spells CASSYTDADYEKLFF. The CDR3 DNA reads TGTGCCAGCAGTTACACCGACGCGGATTACGAAAAACTGTTTTTT.

The CDR3 reads CASNDRAGNTIYF. Written as DNA, the CDR3 is TGTGCCAGCAACGACAGGGCTGGAAACACCATATATTTT. This sequence joins TRBV2 and TRBJ1-3, with 7 bases identical to TRBD1. Per the germline V gene, CDR1 is SNHLY and CDR2 is FYNNEI. Trimming cost V 7 bases and J 2 bases; bases outside gene matches: 2. The CDR3 sequence is 13 residues long.

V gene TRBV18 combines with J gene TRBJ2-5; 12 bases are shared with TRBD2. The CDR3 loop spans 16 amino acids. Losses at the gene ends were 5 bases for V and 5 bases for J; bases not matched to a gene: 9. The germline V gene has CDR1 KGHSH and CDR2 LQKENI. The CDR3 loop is CASSAKSGTSGETQYF. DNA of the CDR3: TGTGCCAGCTCAGCGAAAAGCGGGACTAGCGGGGAGACCCAGTACTTC.

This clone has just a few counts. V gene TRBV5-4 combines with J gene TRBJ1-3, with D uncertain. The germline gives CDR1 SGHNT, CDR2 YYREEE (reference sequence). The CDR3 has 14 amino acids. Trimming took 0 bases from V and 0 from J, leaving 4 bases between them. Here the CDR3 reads CASSLEVSGNTIYF. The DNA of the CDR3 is TGTGCCAGCAGCTTGGAGGTCTCTGGAAACACCATATATTTT.

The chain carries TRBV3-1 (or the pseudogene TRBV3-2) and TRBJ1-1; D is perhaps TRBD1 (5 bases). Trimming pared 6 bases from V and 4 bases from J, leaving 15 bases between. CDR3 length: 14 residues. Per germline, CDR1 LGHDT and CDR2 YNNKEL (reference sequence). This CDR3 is CASSPHRDGTEAFF. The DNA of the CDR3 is TGTGCCAGCAGTCCTCATCGGGACGGCACTGAAGCTTTCTTT.

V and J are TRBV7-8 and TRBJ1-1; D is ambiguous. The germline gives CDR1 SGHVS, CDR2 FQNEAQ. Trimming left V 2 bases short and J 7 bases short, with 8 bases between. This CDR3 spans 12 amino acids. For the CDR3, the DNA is TGTGCCAGCAGCTTATTGGGGAGTGAAGCTTTCTTT. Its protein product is CASSLLGSEAFF.

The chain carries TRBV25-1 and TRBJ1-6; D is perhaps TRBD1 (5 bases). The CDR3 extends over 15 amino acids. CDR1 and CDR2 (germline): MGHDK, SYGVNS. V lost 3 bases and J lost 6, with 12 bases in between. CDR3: CASSDWGEGNSPLHF. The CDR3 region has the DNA TGTGCCAGCAGTGATTGGGGGGAAGGTAATTCACCCCTCCACTTT.

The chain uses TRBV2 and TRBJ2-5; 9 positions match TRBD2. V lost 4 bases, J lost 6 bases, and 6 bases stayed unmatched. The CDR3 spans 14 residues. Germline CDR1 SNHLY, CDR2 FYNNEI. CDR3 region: CASSADSGGKTQYF. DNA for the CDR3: TGTGCCAGCAGTGCGGATAGCGGGGGCAAGACCCAGTACTTC.

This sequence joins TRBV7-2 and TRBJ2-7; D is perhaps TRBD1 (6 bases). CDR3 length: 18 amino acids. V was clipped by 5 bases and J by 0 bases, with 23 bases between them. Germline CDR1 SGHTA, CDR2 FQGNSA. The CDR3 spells CASSPRMGAGWGSYEQYF. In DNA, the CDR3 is TGTGCCAGCAGCCCGCGCATGGGGGCAGGGTGGGGCTCCTACGAGCAGTACTTC.

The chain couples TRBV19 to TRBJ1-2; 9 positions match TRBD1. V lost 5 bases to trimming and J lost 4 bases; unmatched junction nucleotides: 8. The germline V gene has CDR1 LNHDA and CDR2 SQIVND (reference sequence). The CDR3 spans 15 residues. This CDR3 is CASSLRTGVGYGYTF. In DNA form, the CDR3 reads TGTGCCAGTAGTCTCCGGACAGGGGTGGGCTATGGCTACACCTTC.